The following is a TCR beta chain sequence with its context. This sample was included in a study of blood T cell repertoires in COVID-19. Study summary: Nucleic acid was either cDNA or gDNA, and it came from T cells, B-cell-depleted T cells, or PBMCs.

In the authors' workflow: Using reference gene primer amplification, nucleated cell counts were estimated. Profiled with immunoSEQ multiplex PCR; TCRdb holds only in-frame clones, not every one. D and trimming come from the DNA, and the V and J calls and clone size come from that table. Of approximately 200,000 clones in the sample, 75% to 90% were seen once. Germline V CDR1 and CDR2: SGHRS, YFSETQ. This CDR3 is 19 amino acids long. The germline V and J ends were trimmed by 4 bases and 0 bases, with 20 bases remaining between them. The chain joins TRBV5-1 to TRBJ1-6; no clear D. This clonotype originated in a woman under 40 who had been exposed to COVID-19. The source material was PBMCs or T cells enriched from blood (not recorded which). CDR3 residues: CASSLGRAGYSSYNSPLHF. The CDR3 coding sequence is TGCGCCAGCAGCCTGGGGAGGGCCGGCTACAGCTCCTATAATTCACCCCTCCACTTT.